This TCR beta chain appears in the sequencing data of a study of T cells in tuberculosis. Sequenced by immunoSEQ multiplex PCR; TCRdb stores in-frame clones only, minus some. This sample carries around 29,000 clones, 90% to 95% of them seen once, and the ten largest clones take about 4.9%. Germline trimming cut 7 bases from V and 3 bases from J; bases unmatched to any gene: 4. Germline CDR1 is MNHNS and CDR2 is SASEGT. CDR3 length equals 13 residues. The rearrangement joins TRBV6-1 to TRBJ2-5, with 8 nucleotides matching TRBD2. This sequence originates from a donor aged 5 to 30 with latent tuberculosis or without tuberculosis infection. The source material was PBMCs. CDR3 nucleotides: TGTGCCAGCACTCTCGGGGGGGAAGAGACCCAGTACTTC. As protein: CASTLGGEETQYF.